The 21 T cell receptor beta chains given below trace back to one sample, sequenced in a study of shared clonotypes between healthy human individuals. The protocol was immunoSEQ multiplex PCR, while the TCRdb copy is restricted to in-frame clones and leaves out a portion. The profile shows 550,000 to 850,000 clones, approximately 74% of them singletons. The sequenced material came from memory CD4+ T cells sorted from blood. Noted subset: CD45RA-negative fraction. Receptors originate from a woman aged 25 to 39 in good health.

The chain recombines TRBV21-1 with TRBJ1-2. TRBV21-1 is a pseudogene. This CDR3 spans 14 amino acids. The CDR3 DNA reads as TGTGCCAGCAGCAACGGTTCTTCTAACTATGGCTACACCTTC. It translates to CASSNGSSNYGYTF.

The chain couples TRBV7-6 to TRBJ1-6, with 9 positions matching TRBD1. CDR3 length: 16 amino acids. V gave up 5 bases and J gave up 5 bases; unmatched junction bases: 7. Germline values: CDR1 SGHVS, CDR2 FNYEAQ. CDR3 loop: CASSPRDREDNSPLHF. For the CDR3, the DNA is TGTGCCAGCAGCCCACGGGACAGGGAGGATAATTCACCCCTCCACTTT.

V and J are TRBV15 and TRBJ2-7; unclear D gene. Germline V CDR1 and CDR2: LNHNV, YYDKDF (reference sequence). The CDR3 consists of 14 residues. The germline V and J ends were trimmed by 3 bases and 3 bases, with 12 bases remaining between them. The CDR3 sequence: CATSRIGQDYEQYF. The CDR3 region has the DNA TGTGCCACCAGCAGGATAGGGCAGGACTACGAGCAGTACTTC.

This chain connects TRBV2 to TRBJ2-1, with 10 bases identical to TRBD2. CDR3 size: 14 residues. Germline CDR1 SNHLY, CDR2 FYNNEI. Trimming took 8 bases from V and 4 from J; bases not matched to a gene: 5. CDR3 sequence (DNA): TGTGCCAGCGTGGGACTAGCGTATTACAATGAGCAGTTCTTC. This translates into CASVGLAYYNEQFF.

The chain is built from TRBV19 and TRBJ2-6; D not certain. The V gene's germline CDR1 is LNHDA and CDR2 SQIVND (reference sequence). V was cut by 2 bases and J by 1 base, with 9 bases left in between. The CDR3 spans 16 residues. The DNA for the CDR3 is TGTGCCAGTAGTATATTAACATCTTCTGGGGCCAACGTCCTGACTTTC. It specifies CASSILTSSGANVLTF.

In its sample, this clone was seen a few times. The chain recombines TRBV6-1 with TRBJ2-7, with 10 bases identical to TRBD2. The CDR3 is made up of 14 amino acids. J was trimmed by 6 bases and V by 8 bases; bases with no gene match: 10. The germline CDR1 and CDR2 sequences are MNHNS and SASEGT. CDR3 coding DNA: TGTGCCAGCGAGGTAGCGGGAGGTTTCTCCGAGCAGTACTTC. Protein product: CASEVAGGFSEQYF.

The V gene is TRBV2, the J gene TRBJ2-5; TRBD1 agrees at 7 bases. V lost 5 bases and J lost 3; bases outside the gene matches: 6. The CDR3 loop spans 14 amino acids. Germline V CDR1 and CDR2: SNHLY, FYNNEI. CDR3 coding DNA: TGTGCCAGCAGTTTACAGGGGAGCGAAGAGACCCAGTACTTC. This codes for CASSLQGSEETQYF.

J is TRBJ1-5 and V is TRBV28; D gene uncertain. The length of the CDR3 is 13 residues. CDR1 MDHEN and CDR2 SYDVKM come from the germline V gene. As DNA, the CDR3 is TGTGGCACCGCCCCCCCCCGGCATCAGCCCCAGCATTTT. Residues: CGTAPPRHQPQHF. Based on the CDR3 plus reference TRBV28 and TRBJ1-5, the full variable domain is DVKVTQSSRYLVKRTGEKVFLECVQDMDHENMFWYRQDPGLGLRLIYFSYDVKMKEKGDIPEGYSVSREKKERFSLILESASTNQTSMYLCGTAPPRHQPQHFGDGTRLSIL.

This CDR3 is CASSRLADSSYNEQFF. CDR3 DNA sequence: TGTGCCAGCAGTCGACTAGCGGACAGCTCCTACAATGAGCAGTTCTTC. The chain joins TRBV28 to TRBJ2-1, with 9 positions matching TRBD2. Germline assignment: CDR1 MDHEN and CDR2 SYDVKM. The CDR3 length is 16 residues. V dropped 5 bases and J dropped 0; count of bases not matched to a gene: 5.

V usage is TRBV11-2 and J usage is TRBJ2-2; 8 bases are a match to TRBD2. In germline, CDR1 is SGHAT, CDR2 FQNNGV. This CDR3 has 17 residues. V shed 4 bases, J shed 4 bases, and the junction held 11 bases outside the gene matches. The CDR3 nucleotides are TGTGCCAGCAGCTCCTTAAGCGGGGGATGGGGCACCGGGGAGCTGTTTTTT. Translating it yields CASSSLSGGWGTGELFF. Full variable domain (outside the CDR3, taken from reference TRBV11-2 and TRBJ2-2): EAGVAQSPRYKIIEKRQSVAFWCNPISGHATLYWYQQILGQGPKLLIQFQNNGVVDDSQLPKDRFSAERLKGVDSTLKIQPAKLEDSAVYLCASSSLSGGWGTGELFFGEGSRLTVL.

The CDR3 reads CASSLRNPGQGNEKLFF. CDR3 in DNA: TGTGCCAGCAGTTTAAGGAATCCGGGACAGGGGAATGAAAAACTGTTTTTT. J is TRBJ1-4 and V is TRBV27; 10 bases are shared with TRBD1. The CDR3 loop spans 17 amino acids. Trimming took 2 bases from V and 5 from J; bases not matched to a gene: 8. Germline V CDR1 and CDR2: MNHEY, SMNVEV (reference sequence).

V and J are TRBV7-9 and TRBJ1-1; no reliable D call. V lost 6 bases and J 1 base, leaving 9 bases between the germline ends. This CDR3 contains 13 residues. The germline V gene has CDR1 SEHNR and CDR2 FQNEAQ (reference sequence). The CDR3 protein is CASSHGRNTEAFF. CDR3 coding DNA: TGTGCCAGCAGTCACGGGCGGAACACTGAAGCTTTCTTT.

This clone was seen more than once but under ten times. V is TRBV7-2 and J is TRBJ2-2, with D perhaps assigned TRBD1 or TRBD2 (6 bases each). The V and J ends lost 5 bases and 7 bases respectively, with 17 bases between them. CDR3 length: 15 residues. Germline V CDR1 and CDR2: SGHTA, FQGNSA. The CDR3 sequence: CASSPSSGGGGELFF. CDR3 DNA sequence: TGTGCCAGCAGCCCCTCTAGTGGAGGGGGCGGGGAGCTGTTTTTT.

The chain employs TRBV5-1 and TRBJ2-5; TRBD1 might be the D (6 bases). V was trimmed by 0 bases and J by 11 bases, leaving 17 bases between them. The CDR3 loop spans 14 amino acids. CDR1 and CDR2 (germline): SGHRS, YFSETQ. The CDR3, as DNA: TGCGCCAGCAGCTTGGATGGTGGTCCAGGGGAGCAGTACTTC. Translating gives CASSLDGGPGEQYF.

The chain recombines TRBV7-2 with TRBJ2-6; 8 bases match TRBD2. Trimming at V came to 4 bases and at J to 8 bases, leaving 10 bases not matched to a gene. Germline V gene data show CDR1 as SGHTA and CDR2 as FQGNSA. This CDR3 is built from 16 residues. CDR3 region: CASSSRGGSGSNVLTF. CDR3 DNA: TGTGCCAGCAGCTCCCGGGGGGGGAGCGGGTCCAACGTCCTGACTTTC.

The V call is TRBV7-9, the J call TRBJ2-7; possibly TRBD1 for D (6 bases). Trimming left V 5 bases short and J 6 bases short, with 14 bases between. This CDR3 has 13 amino acids. The germline gives CDR1 SEHNR, CDR2 FQNEAQ (reference sequence). DNA for the CDR3: TGTGCCAGCAGCCGAGGGGGATTCGCCGAGCAGTACTTC. Protein sequence: CASSRGGFAEQYF.

The chain has TRBV25-1 and TRBJ2-3; 8 bases are shared with TRBD2. The CDR3 runs 16 residues. Looked up from germline, CDR1 is MGHDK and CDR2 is SYGVNS. Trimming removed 4 bases from V and 2 bases from J; junction bases left unmatched: 8. In nucleotides, the CDR3 is TGTGCCAGCAGTGCAGCGGGAGCCTTCTACACAGATACGCAGTATTTT. Its translation is CASSAAGAFYTDTQYF.

J is TRBJ2-5 and V is TRBV28, with TRBD1 matching 12 bases. In germline, CDR1 is MDHEN, CDR2 SYDVKM. Germline trimming cut 4 bases from V and 4 bases from J; bases unmatched to any gene: 13. This CDR3 region has 18 residues. This CDR3 reads CASSSQRPGQGARETQYF. DNA for the CDR3: TGTGCCAGCAGTTCCCAAAGGCCGGGACAGGGGGCACGAGAGACCCAGTACTTC.

The rearrangement joins TRBV7-2 to TRBJ1-4; a possible D gene is TRBD1 (5 bases). This CDR3 has 14 amino acids. V dropped 8 bases and J dropped 8 bases, with 18 bases sitting between them. Germline lookup yields CDR1 SGHTA and CDR2 FQGNSA. In DNA, the CDR3 is TGTGCCAGCGGCGGGGCAGGGCGAAGGGAAAAACTGTTTTTT. Translating it yields CASGGAGRREKLFF. Complete variable domain (other parts from reference TRBV7-2 and TRBJ1-4): GAGVSQSPSNKVTEKGKDVELRCDPISGHTALYWYRQSLGQGLEFLIYFQGNSAPDKSGLPSDRFSAERTGGSVSTLTIQRTQQEDSAVYLCASGGAGRREKLFFGSGTQLSVL.

V gene TRBV11-2 combines with J gene TRBJ2-7; 14 bases agree with TRBD2. The CDR3 length is 18 residues. Germline trimming cut 4 bases from V and 5 bases from J; bases unmatched to any gene: 13. Germline lookup yields CDR1 SGHAT and CDR2 FQNNGV. CDR3 bases: TGTGCCAGCAGCTCAACGACTAGCGGGAGGGCCGGGTTAGACGAGCAGTACTTC. Amino acids: CASSSTTSGRAGLDEQYF.

This chain links TRBV7-3 with TRBJ2-2, with D unresolved. V was trimmed by 0 bases and J by 6 bases, leaving 5 bases between them. The CDR3 totals 13 residues. CDR1 and CDR2 from the germline V gene are SGHTA and FQGTGA. CDR3 in amino acids: CASSLTLPGELFF. CDR3 sequence (DNA): TGTGCCAGCAGCTTAACGTTGCCCGGGGAGCTGTTTTTT.